Presented here are 24 T cell receptor beta chains from one specimen sequenced in a study of low-dose radiotherapy and immunotherapy resistance in tumors. Gene-specific TRAV and TRBV primers were used for first-strand cDNA, covering alpha and beta chains. PCR amplification of the TCRs was performed with Phusion for about 20 PCR cycles, and it relied on a constant-region primer together with a V-primer adapter. MiXCR, applied by TCRdb to the reads, yields one record per CDR3 protein. The repertoire holds around 18,000 distinct CDR3 sequences, with roughly 70% as singletons. The receptor source for this set is a human donor with advanced metastatic prostate, ovarian, gallbladder or colorectal cancer (not recorded which). This table probably holds off-target reads from a library built for another chain.

The table lists this clonotype with a few counts. V and J are TRBV19 and TRBJ1-5; weak D call: TRBD1 (5 bases). V was pared by 4 bases and J by 2 bases, with 9 bases between. The CDR3 loop spans 14 amino acids. Germline lookup yields CDR1 LNHDA and CDR2 SQIVND (reference sequence). In DNA, the CDR3 is TGTGCCAGTAGTAGTGGGGGGGGCAATCAGCCCCAGCATTTT. Encoded protein: CASSSGGGNQPQHF.

This clonotype occurred a few times. J is TRBJ2-7 and V is TRBV30; TRBD1 matches 7 bases. J gave up 4 bases and V 5 bases, and 8 bases lay outside the gene matches. This CDR3 has 13 residues. From germline, CDR1 is GTSNPN and CDR2 SVGIG (reference sequence). CDR3 in amino acids: CAWAKGQRYEQYF. The CDR3, as DNA: TGTGCCTGGGCCAAGGGACAGAGGTACGAGCAGTACTTC.

The CDR3 here is CARPGLAGHNEQFF. As DNA, the CDR3 is TGTGCCAGGCCCGGGCTAGCGGGTCACAATGAGCAGTTCTTC. The rearrangement joins TRBV25-1 to TRBJ2-1, with TRBD2 matching over 8 bases. V dropped 9 bases and J dropped 5; count of bases not matched to a gene: 9. Germline CDR1 reads MGHDK; CDR2 reads SYGVNS. The CDR3 sequence is 14 residues long.

This clonotype was observed a single time. V gene TRBV10-2 combines with J gene TRBJ2-6, with no clear D. Germline-derived CDR1 and CDR2 are WSHSY and SAAADI. CDR3 size: 16 residues. V was clipped by 4 bases and J by 4 bases, with 14 bases between them. The CDR3: CASSGALPGGANVLTF. CDR3 nucleotides: TGCGCCAGCAGTGGGGCCCTCCCCGGAGGGGCCAACGTCCTGACTTTC.

This clonotype has a handful of counts. The J gene is TRBJ1-5, the V gene TRBV29-1; D gene uncertain. CDR1 is SQVTM and CDR2 is ANQGSEA in the germline V gene. CDR3 length: 15 amino acids. Trimming removed 6 bases from V and 1 base from J, with 16 bases in between. The CDR3 reads CSVANGYGSNQPQHF. CDR3 bases: TGCAGCGTGGCTAACGGGTACGGAAGCAATCAGCCCCAGCATTTT. The variable domain in full, with the rest retrieved from reference TRBV29-1 and TRBJ1-5, is SAVISQKPSRDICQRGTSLTIQCQVDSQVTMMFWYRQQPGQSLTLIATANQGSEATYESGFVIDKFPISRPNLTFSTLTVSNMSPEDSSIYLCSVANGYGSNQPQHFGDGTRLSIL.

V is TRBV7-2 and J is TRBJ2-5; D remains ambiguous. This CDR3 has 13 amino acids. The germline V and J ends were trimmed by 1 base and 2 bases, with 5 bases remaining between them. Germline loops: CDR1 SGHTA, CDR2 FQGNSA. CDR3 bases: TGTGCCAGCAGCTTAGGACTGCAAGAGACCCAGTACTTC. Its translation: CASSLGLQETQYF.

The CDR3 nucleotides are TGTGCCAGCAGCAGGGATTATAATTCACCCCTCCACTTT. Protein: CASSRDYNSPLHF. V and J are TRBV6-2 or TRBV6-3 and TRBJ1-6; the D gene is possibly TRBD1 (5 bases). Germline V lookup: CDR1 MNHEY, CDR2 SVGEGT. The V end lost 6 bases, the J end lost 4 bases, and 7 bases lay between the germline ends. CDR3 size: 13 residues.

The rearrangement joins TRBV12-3 or TRBV12-4 to TRBJ2-3; D gene ambiguous. CDR3 length: 12 amino acids. Trimming left V 6 bases short and J 0 bases short, with 4 bases between. CDR3 residues: CASSYSTDTQYF. The CDR3 DNA follows: TGTGCCAGCAGCTATAGCACAGATACGCAGTATTTT.

The chain couples TRBV3-1 to TRBJ1-2, with D possibly TRBD1 on 5 matching bases. This CDR3 region has 14 residues. V dropped 5 bases and J dropped 6 bases, with 16 bases sitting between them. Looked up from germline, CDR1 is LGHDT and CDR2 is YNNKEL (reference sequence). CDR3 nucleotides: TGTGCCAGCAGCGACGTAACGGGGCGGGATGGCTACACCTTC. Translating gives CASSDVTGRDGYTF.

As concerns this clonotype: Its ends do not fully match the called genes, so a read error is possible. The rearrangement joins TRBV6-2 or TRBV6-3 to TRBJ2-4; 8 bases fit TRBD1. The CDR3 loop spans 17 amino acids. Germline lookup yields CDR1 MNHEY and CDR2 SVGEGT. CDR3 DNA sequence: TGTGCCAGCAGTGACTCGACAGGGGTCGGTGCCAAAAACATTCAGTACTTC. This sequence encodes CASSDSTGVGAKNIQYF.

This clonotype was seen more than once but under ten times. The chain combines TRBV14 with TRBJ2-4; 10 bases line up with TRBD1. The CDR3 extends over 15 amino acids. Trimming took 4 bases from V and 6 from J; bases not matched to a gene: 6. The germline V gene has CDR1 SGHDN and CDR2 FVKESK. This CDR3 reads CASSPLTGGANIQYF. The DNA for the CDR3 is TGTGCCAGCAGCCCTTTGACAGGGGGCGCAAACATTCAGTACTTC. Full variable domain (missing parts from reference TRBV14 and TRBJ2-4): EAGVTQFPSHSVIEKGQTVTLRCDPISGHDNLYWYRRVMGKEIKFLLHFVKESKQDESGMPNNRFLAERTGGTYSTLKVQPAELEDSGVYFCASSPLTGGANIQYFGAGTRLSVL.

The chain has TRBV18 and TRBJ1-3; TRBD1 agrees at 7 bases. Germline-derived CDR1 and CDR2 are KGHSH and LQKENI. With 3 bases clipped from V and 4 bases from J, the junction kept 6 bases outside the gene matches. This CDR3 comprises 15 residues. The DNA of the CDR3 is TGTGCCAGCTCACCTTTGACAGGGAAAGGAAACACCATATATTTT. It translates to CASSPLTGKGNTIYF.

The V call is TRBV9, the J call TRBJ2-1; D remains ambiguous. This CDR3 has 13 residues. In germline, CDR1 is SGDLS, CDR2 YYNGEE. V was trimmed by 3 bases and J by 4 bases, leaving 8 bases between them. Here the CDR3 DNA reads TGTGCCAGCAGCGAGCGACAATACAATGAGCAGTTCTTC. Amino acid sequence: CASSERQYNEQFF.

CDR3 nucleotide sequence: TGTGCCAGCAGCCCGGACAGTTTTTCCTACGAGCAGTACTTC. As protein: CASSPDSFSYEQYF. The chain combines TRBV5-4 with TRBJ2-7; D possibly corresponds to TRBD1 (6 bases). V was clipped by 4 bases and J by 1 base, with 12 bases between them. From germline, CDR1 is SGHNT and CDR2 YYREEE (reference sequence). The CDR3 sequence is 14 residues long. Full variable domain (outside the CDR3, taken from reference TRBV5-4 and TRBJ2-7): ETGVTQSPTHLIKTRGQQVTLRCSSQSGHNTVSWYQQALGQGPQFIFQYYREEENGRGNFPPRFSGLQFPNYSSELNVNALELDDSALYLCASSPDSFSYEQYFGPGTRLTVT.

In this sample, this clonotype turned up once. The V and J genes are TRBV30 and TRBJ1-1; 8 bases are a match to TRBD1. The CDR3 length is 13 residues. Germline values: CDR1 GTSNPN, CDR2 SVGIG (reference sequence). The V and J ends lost 4 bases and 7 bases, in that order; junction bases with no gene match: 8. Here the CDR3 reads CAWKTQGAGEAFF. The CDR3 coding sequence is TGTGCCTGGAAGACCCAGGGGGCTGGTGAAGCTTTCTTT. Drawing the rest from reference TRBV30 and TRBJ1-1, the complete variable domain is SQTIHQWPATLVQPVGSPLSLECTVEGTSNPNLYWYRQAAGRGLQLLFYSVGIGQISSEVPQNLSASRPQDRQFILSSKKLLLSDSGFYLCAWKTQGAGEAFFGQGTRLTVV.

V usage is TRBV6-2 or TRBV6-3 and J usage is TRBJ2-7; 8 nucleotides align to TRBD1. V lost 5 bases to trimming and J lost 5 bases; unmatched junction nucleotides: 17. Germline CDR1 and CDR2: MNHEY and SVGEGT. This CDR3 is 17 amino acids long. Written as DNA, the CDR3 is TGTGCCAGCAGTGAACTACCGACACGGACAGGGTACCACGAGCAGTACTTC. This translates into CASSELPTRTGYHEQYF.

V usage is TRBV19 and J usage is TRBJ2-7; D is possibly TRBD2 (6 bases). This CDR3 spans 14 amino acids. CDR1 and CDR2 from the germline V gene are LNHDA and SQIVND (reference sequence). V shed 2 bases and J shed 2 bases, with 10 bases lying between them. This chain's CDR3 is CASSIRAGPYEQYF. The CDR3 nucleotides read TGTGCCAGTAGTATACGGGCGGGACCCTACGAGCAGTACTTC.

This clonotype was observed a handful of times. The chain carries TRBV14 and TRBJ2-1; unclear D gene. CDR1 is SGHDN and CDR2 is FVKESK in the germline V gene. Trimming stripped 1 base from V and 13 bases from J, with 11 bases between. The CDR3 loop spans 12 amino acids. The CDR3 DNA reads TGTGCCAGCAGCCAAGCAGGAGAGCTTCAGTTCTTC. This gives the protein CASSQAGELQFF.

J is TRBJ1-6 and V is TRBV6-2 or TRBV6-3; TRBD1 matches at 9 bases. The trim removed 10 bases at V and 1 base at J, leaving 8 bases unmatched. The germline CDR1 and CDR2 sequences are MNHEY and SVGEGT. This CDR3 has 16 amino acids. The chain's CDR3 is CATWDRDGSYNSPLHF. The CDR3 region has the DNA TGTGCCACTTGGGACAGGGACGGGTCCTATAATTCACCCCTCCACTTT.

The genes are TRBV5-4 and TRBJ1-2, with TRBD1 matching over 8 bases. Trimming took 3 bases from V and 6 from J; bases not matched to a gene: 10. Germline V gene data show CDR1 as SGHNT and CDR2 as YYREEE (reference sequence). The CDR3 is 15 amino acids. DNA for the CDR3: TGTGCCAGCAGCTCACCCCAGGGGGCTGAGGATGGCTACACCTTC. This encodes CASSSPQGAEDGYTF. Complete variable domain (other parts from reference TRBV5-4 and TRBJ1-2): ETGVTQSPTHLIKTRGQQVTLRCSSQSGHNTVSWYQQALGQGPQFIFQYYREEENGRGNFPPRFSGLQFPNYSSELNVNALELDDSALYLCASSSPQGAEDGYTFGSGTRLTVV.

The genes are TRBV10-3 and TRBJ2-1; 11 positions agree with TRBD1. Germline CDR1 ENHRY, CDR2 SYGVKD. With V trimmed by 4 bases and J by 7 bases, 3 bases remained unmatched. The CDR3 contains 14 residues. CDR3 DNA sequence: TGTGCCATCAGTGGGACAGGGGGCGGGAATGAGCAGTTCTTC. This codes for CAISGTGGGNEQFF.

The chain carries TRBV28 and TRBJ1-2; tentative D call: TRBD1 (5 bases). V lost 7 bases, J lost 4 bases, and 16 bases lay in between. The CDR3 totals 14 residues. Germline V gene lookup returns CDR1 MDHEN and CDR2 SYDVKM. The CDR3 DNA reads TGTGCCAGCAACTCCGGGACGGGAACCTATGGCTACACCTTC. It is translated as CASNSGTGTYGYTF.

J is TRBJ2-7 and V is TRBV15; the match to TRBD1 covers 12 bases. This CDR3 comprises 16 residues. V lost 1 base and J lost 5; bases outside the gene matches: 6. Germline loops: CDR1 LNHNV, CDR2 YYDKDF (reference sequence). The CDR3 DNA sequence: TGTGCCACCAGCAGAGTTGGCGGGACAGGGGGCGACGAGCAGTACTTC. Translation: CATSRVGGTGGDEQYF.

The rearrangement links TRBV5-1 to TRBJ2-2; D is uncertain. This CDR3 comprises 14 residues. The V and J ends lost 3 bases and 3 bases respectively, with 9 bases between them. Germline loops: CDR1 SGHRS, CDR2 YFSETQ. CDR3: CASSWIVDTGELFF. CDR3 DNA sequence: TGCGCCAGCAGCTGGATCGTCGACACCGGGGAGCTGTTTTTT.